Below are 6 T cell receptor beta chains sequenced from a single sample in a study of cytomegalovirus exposure and HLA in healthy donors. TCRdb's table, derived via immunoSEQ multiplex PCR, lists solely in-frame clones and lacks some. The table records around 110,000 clones, 88% of them present only once. The material sequenced was PBMCs. Receptors were obtained from a woman younger than 35 in good health and CMV-seropositive.

V and J are TRBV6-5 and TRBJ2-5, with TRBD1 identical over 7 bases. The CDR3 is 13 amino acids. After removal of 5 bases from V and 5 bases from J, the junction contained 5 bases not matched to a gene. Germline assignment: CDR1 MNHEY and CDR2 SVGAGI. The CDR3 DNA is TGTGCCAGCAGTACGGGACAGAGGGAGACCCAGTACTTC. It codes for CASSTGQRETQYF.

This clone was counted a few times. This chain links TRBV27 with TRBJ1-6; 8 nucleotides line up with TRBD1. CDR3 length equals 13 residues. Trimming at V came to 4 bases and at J to 11 bases, leaving 4 bases not matched to a gene. Looked up from germline, CDR1 is MNHEY and CDR2 is SMNVEV (reference sequence). In nucleotides, the CDR3 is TGTGCCAGCAGTTCCGGACAGGGAACACCCCTCCACTTT. This sequence encodes CASSSGQGTPLHF.

The chain uses TRBV2 and TRBJ2-1; D is possibly TRBD1 (6 bases). Germline V gives CDR1 SNHLY, CDR2 FYNNEI. The CDR3 is 15 residues long. Trimming cost V 4 bases and J 3 bases, with 13 bases left between them. CDR3 nucleotides: TGTGCCAGCAGTGCGGGACACACTGACTACAATGAGCAGTTCTTC. This sequence encodes CASSAGHTDYNEQFF.

A remark on this clone: Different DNA sequences within this sample yield the same CDR3. V and J are TRBV9 and TRBJ1-4; 7 bases are shared with TRBD1. Germline CDR1 reads SGDLS; CDR2 reads YYNGEE. The J segment lost 4 bases and the V segment lost 2 bases, leaving 2 bases of the junction unmatched. The CDR3 loop spans 14 amino acids. The CDR3 sequence is CASSVGTVNEKLFF. CDR3 coding DNA: TGTGCCAGCAGCGTCGGGACAGTTAATGAAAAACTGTTTTTT.

In this sample, this clone turned up a few times. The V gene is TRBV28, the J gene TRBJ2-7; the match to TRBD1 covers 7 bases. The CDR3 is 14 residues long. After removal of 5 bases from V and 4 bases from J, the junction contained 8 bases not matched to a gene. The germline CDR1 and CDR2 sequences are MDHEN and SYDVKM. CDR3 nucleotide sequence: TGTGCCAGCAGTCGCGGCAGACAGGGATACGAGCAGTACGTC. It encodes CASSRGRQGYEQYV.

This rearrangement joins TRBV7-9 to TRBJ2-7; TRBD1 aligns across 10 bases. The CDR3 is 14 amino acids. Unmatched junction bases numbered 7, after V lost 7 bases and J lost 4 bases. CDR1 and CDR2 (germline): SEHNR, FQNEAQ (reference sequence). CDR3 coding DNA: TGTGCCAGCAAGCGAGGGACAGGGGAGTACGAGCAGTACTTC. It encodes CASKRGTGEYEQYF.